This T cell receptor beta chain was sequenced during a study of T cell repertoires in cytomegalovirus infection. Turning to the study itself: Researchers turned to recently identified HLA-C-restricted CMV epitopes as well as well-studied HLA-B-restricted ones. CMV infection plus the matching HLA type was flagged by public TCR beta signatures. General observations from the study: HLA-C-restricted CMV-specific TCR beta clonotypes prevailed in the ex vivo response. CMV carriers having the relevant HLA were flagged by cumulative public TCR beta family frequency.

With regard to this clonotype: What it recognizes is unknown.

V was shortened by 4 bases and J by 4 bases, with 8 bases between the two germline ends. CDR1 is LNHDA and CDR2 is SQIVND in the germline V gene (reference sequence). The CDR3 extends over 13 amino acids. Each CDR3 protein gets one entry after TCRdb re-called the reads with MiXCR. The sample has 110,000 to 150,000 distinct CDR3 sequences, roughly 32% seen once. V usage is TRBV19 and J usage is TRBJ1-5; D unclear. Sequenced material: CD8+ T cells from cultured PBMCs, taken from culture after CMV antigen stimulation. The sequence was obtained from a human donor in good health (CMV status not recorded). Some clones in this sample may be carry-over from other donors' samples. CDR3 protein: CASSTPQNQPQHF. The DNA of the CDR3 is TGTGCCAGTAGTACCCCGCAAAATCAGCCCCAGCATTTT.